Sequencing of this TCR beta chain was carried out in a study of beta chain features in type 1 diabetes. Study results and limitations: The question left open here concerned HLA type influencing TCRB rearrangement. TCRB CDR3s from Type 1 diabetes patients were moderately but significantly shorter in all four CD4+ subsets.

Sorted populations were all over 98% pure. Notes on this clone: Its antigen remains unknown.

The isolated RNA, all of it, was reverse transcribed, so expressed TCRB transcripts were what got sequenced. Samples of naive, central memory and regulatory T cells yielded a mean of around 3.5 million reads. Only in-frame clones appear in the TCRdb table, and some are missing; sequencing was by immunoSEQ multiplex PCR. The sample shows hundreds of thousands of clones, over 13% of them seen only once. This sequence originates from a man between 18 and 29 years old with type 1 diabetes. Sequencing input: naive CD4+ T cells from blood.

The CDR3 nucleotides read TGTGCCAGCAGCAAAGGACAGGGCGCTACGCAGTATTTT. This codes for CASSKGQGATQYF. The rearrangement links TRBV5-6 to TRBJ2-3, with 8 bases that match TRBD1. Germline CDR1 SGHDT, CDR2 YYEEEE. This CDR3 has 13 residues. The V gene end was trimmed by 4 bases and the J gene end by 8 bases; junction bases not matched to a gene: 6.